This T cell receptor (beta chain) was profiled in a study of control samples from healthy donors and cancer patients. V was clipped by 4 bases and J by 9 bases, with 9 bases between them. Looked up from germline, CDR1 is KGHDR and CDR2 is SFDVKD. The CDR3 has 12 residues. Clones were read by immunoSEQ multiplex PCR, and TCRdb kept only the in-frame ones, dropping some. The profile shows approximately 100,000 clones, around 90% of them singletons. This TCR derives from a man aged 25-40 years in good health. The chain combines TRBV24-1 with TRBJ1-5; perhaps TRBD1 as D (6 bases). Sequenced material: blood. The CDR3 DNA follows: TGTGCCACCAGTGAGCCAGGGGCGCCCCAGCATTTT. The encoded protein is CATSEPGAPQHF.